This TCR beta chain was sequenced for a study of control samples from healthy donors and cancer patients (dated by TCRdb to 2020 to 2021). Library preparation employed the immunoSEQ multiplex PCR assay. TCRdb obtained this table from immuneACCESS and retained in-frame rearrangements with V and J assigned. These tables miss some clones; where compared with another copy, unresolved V genes account for less than half of the shortfall, and the remainder is unexplained. In this sample the table shows about 89,000 clones, over 75% of which occur a single time. The biggest ten clones account for over 2% of the sample. Concerning this clone: There is no known antigen for this receptor. Within one base of it there is no much larger clone, and no base qualities were kept.

The sample taken for sequencing was blood. This clonotype was obtained from a middle-aged woman in good health.

The DNA sequence is given as TGTGCCACCAGCAGAGGGCTGCCGGGACTAGCGGTTTACGAGCAGTACTTC. The encoded protein is CATSRGLPGLAVYEQYF. The chain joins TRBV15 to TRBJ2-7; a stretch of 11 junction bases matches TRBD2. The germline V end is reduced by 1 base and the J end by 4 bases; junction bases left unmatched: 9. Taken from cysteine to phenylalanine, the CDR3 has 17 residues. Only CDR3 DNA remains: 51 bases, in frame from the first base. CDR1 LNHNV and CDR2 YYDKDF are derived from the germline V gene (reference sequence).